The rows below give T cell receptor beta chains drawn from one sample of a study of blood T cell repertoires in COVID-19. Generated by immunoSEQ multiplex PCR, the TCRdb table keeps only in-frame clones and is missing some. This sample has 150,000 to 200,000 clones, with 80% to 90% found just once. The sample taken for sequencing was peripheral blood. The source of these receptors is a man aged 45 to 65 with active or convalescent COVID-19. Each CDR3 is given with its conserved first and last residue. Each record gives: J gene, V gene, D gene, clone size, CDR3 DNA, CDR3 protein. The D gene is left open where the match is weak. The listing skips clone size in some rows; elsewhere it reads once, few, many or a size class.

J: TRBJ1-1; V: TRBV12-3/TRBV12-4; D: TRBD1; size: NA; DNA: TGTGCCAGCAGCCAAGACAGGGGAGAAGCTTTCTTT; CDR3: CASSQDRGEAFF
J: TRBJ2-3; V: TRBV30; D: TRBD2; size: few; DNA: TGTGCCTGGAGGCACAAAAGACTAGCGGGATTCGCAGATACGCAGTATTTT; CDR3: CAWRHKRLAGFADTQYF
J: TRBJ1-4; V: TRBV6-5; D: NA; size: NA; DNA: TGTGCCAGCAGTCCCTCGCGTGTTGGTAATGAAAAACTGTTTTTT; CDR3: CASSPSRVGNEKLFF
J: TRBJ1-6; V: TRBV6-5; D: TRBD1; size: NA; DNA: TGTGCCAGCAGTTCCGACAGGGGTTACTCACCCCTCCACTTT; CDR3: CASSSDRGYSPLHF
J: TRBJ2-5; V: TRBV7-3; D: TRBD2; size: once; DNA: TGTGCCAGCAGCTTAACGGGGGGGATGGAGACCCAGTACTTC; CDR3: CASSLTGGMETQYF
J: TRBJ2-7; V: TRBV28; D: TRBD2; size: NA; DNA: TGTGCCAGCAGTTTGGCGGGAGGACCTTCCTACGAGCAGTACTTC; CDR3: CASSLAGGPSYEQYF
J: TRBJ1-2; V: TRBV9; D: NA; size: NA; DNA: TGTGCCAGCAGCGTAGATGAGCAGGGCAGTGGCTACACCTTC; CDR3: CASSVDEQGSGYTF
J: TRBJ2-1; V: TRBV6-5; D: TRBD2; size: NA; DNA: TGTGCCAGCAGCCATAGCGGGGGAGGTAGCAATGAGCAGTTCTTC; CDR3: CASSHSGGGSNEQFF
J: TRBJ2-7; V: TRBV19; D: NA; size: few; DNA: TGTGCCAGTAGATCCCCGGGTGGGGGGGCGAACGAGCAGTACTTC; CDR3: CASRSPGGGANEQYF
J: TRBJ2-3; V: TRBV9; D: TRBD2; size: NA; DNA: TGTGCCAGCAGCCGCGGGGTCGGGGGGGCCCGGGATACGCAGTATTTT; CDR3: CASSRGVGGARDTQYF
J: TRBJ1-1; V: TRBV20-1; D: NA; size: NA; DNA: TGCAGTGCTAGTTCTCTCGAGGGTTCGAACACTGAAGCTTTCTTT; CDR3: CSASSLEGSNTEAFF
J: TRBJ2-7; V: TRBV3-1/TRBV3-2; D: TRBD1; size: NA; DNA: TGTGCCAGCAGCACCAGACAGGGGCAGGCCTACGAGCAGTACTTC; CDR3: CASSTRQGQAYEQYF
J: TRBJ2-5; V: TRBV28; D: NA; size: once; DNA: TGTGCCAGCAATTTTTCTCAGGGTCCAGGAGAGACCCAGTACTTC; CDR3: CASNFSQGPGETQYF
J: TRBJ1-1; V: TRBV18; D: TRBD1; size: few; DNA: TGTGCCAGCTCACGCACCAGACGGGACAGGCCGAACACTGAAGCTTTCTTT; CDR3: CASSRTRRDRPNTEAFF
J: TRBJ1-6; V: TRBV28; D: NA; size: NA; DNA: TGTGCCAGCAGTTTTTTTCCTGAACGGCCCCTCCACTTT; CDR3: CASSFFPERPLHF
J: TRBJ2-3; V: TRBV11-2; D: TRBD2; size: NA; DNA: TGTGCCAGCAGCACCCAGACTAGCGTCACAGATACGCAGTATTTT; CDR3: CASSTQTSVTDTQYF
J: TRBJ1-1; V: TRBV10-3; D: NA; size: NA; DNA: TGTGCCATCAGTGAGACAGGAGCCGGAGCTTTCTTT; CDR3: CAISETGAGAFF
J: TRBJ1-1; V: TRBV10-3; D: TRBD1; size: NA; DNA: TGTGCCATCAGGCGGACAGGGGGCTTAGGTGGAACTGAAGCTTTCTTT; CDR3: CAIRRTGGLGGTEAFF
J: TRBJ1-2; V: TRBV28; D: NA; size: NA; DNA: TGTGCCAGCAGTTTAGGGGCAGAGGCTAACTATGGCTACACCTTC; CDR3: CASSLGAEANYGYTF
J: TRBJ1-2; V: TRBV6-5; D: TRBD1; size: NA; DNA: TGTGCCAGCAGCTCGGACAGGGCCAATGGCTACACCTTC; CDR3: CASSSDRANGYTF
J: TRBJ1-4; V: TRBV20-1; D: NA; size: NA; DNA: TGCAGTGCTAGTGTTACGAGGGGGGGCACTAATGAAAAACTGTTTTTT; CDR3: CSASVTRGGTNEKLFF
J: TRBJ1-5; V: TRBV4-3; D: TRBD1; size: NA; DNA: TGCGCCAGCAGCCAAGGGGACAGATATCAGCCCCAGCATTTT; CDR3: CASSQGDRYQPQHF
J: TRBJ1-4; V: TRBV19; D: TRBD1; size: NA; DNA: TGTGCCAGTAGCACACAGGGGGAGGGGGAAAAACTGTTTTTT; CDR3: CASSTQGEGEKLFF
J: TRBJ1-3; V: TRBV18; D: TRBD1; size: NA; DNA: TGTGCCAGCTCACCCTCGACAGGGCGTCTAGGAAACACCATATATTTT; CDR3: CASSPSTGRLGNTIYF
J: TRBJ1-6; V: TRBV6-4; D: NA; size: NA; DNA: TGTGCCAGCAGTGCAACAGGGCAGCACTCACCCCTCCACTTT; CDR3: CASSATGQHSPLHF
J: TRBJ2-5; V: TRBV7-7; D: NA; size: NA; DNA: TGTGCCAGCAGTCACATCGCGGGGGCCCAAGAGACCCAGTACTTC; CDR3: CASSHIAGAQETQYF
J: TRBJ1-2; V: TRBV28; D: NA; size: NA; DNA: TGTGCCAGCTCCGACAGGAACTATGGCTACACCTTC; CDR3: CASSDRNYGYTF
J: TRBJ2-1; V: TRBV19; D: TRBD1; size: NA; DNA: TGTGCCAGTAGTATAGGGACAGGGCTTTGGAATGAGCAGTTCTTC; CDR3: CASSIGTGLWNEQFF
J: TRBJ1-2; V: TRBV14; D: NA; size: NA; DNA: TGTGCCAGCAGCACCAGGGGAAGTGGTGGCTACACCTTC; CDR3: CASSTRGSGGYTF